The 14 T cell receptor beta chains reported below all come from one sample, sequenced in a study of blood T cell repertoires in COVID-19. Profiling relied on immunoSEQ multiplex PCR, and the TCRdb table lists in-frame clones only, not all of them. The data hold roughly 200,000 clones, with 84% observed a single time. Sequences were obtained from peripheral blood. The source is a woman aged 70-85 years with active or convalescent COVID-19.

The chain has TRBV6-5 and TRBJ2-7, with 10 bases that match TRBD1. CDR3 length: 15 amino acids. Germline assignment: CDR1 MNHEY and CDR2 SVGAGI. V was clipped by 6 bases and J by 6 bases; unmatched bases: 11. In DNA, the CDR3 is TGTGCCAGCAGAACAGCCGGGACAGGGGCGGGCGAGCAGTACTTC. This encodes CASRTAGTGAGEQYF.

This chain joins TRBV5-4 and TRBJ2-5, with 7 bases that match TRBD2. The trim removed 7 bases at V and 5 bases at J, leaving 11 bases unmatched. CDR3 length: 14 residues. Germline V CDR1 and CDR2: SGHNT, YYREEE (reference sequence). CDR3 nucleotides: TGTGCCAGCCGGGGGGTGCGAGAAGATGAGACCCAGTACTTC. It is translated as CASRGVREDETQYF. Drawing the rest from reference TRBV5-4 and TRBJ2-5, the complete variable domain is ETGVTQSPTHLIKTRGQQVTLRCSSQSGHNTVSWYQQALGQGPQFIFQYYREEENGRGNFPPRFSGLQFPNYSSELNVNALELDDSALYLCASRGVREDETQYFGPGTRLLVL.

The chain is built from TRBV5-1 and TRBJ2-7; the D is unclear. Trimming cost V 0 bases and J 1 base, with 5 bases left between them. The CDR3 loop spans 13 amino acids. Germline V lookup: CDR1 SGHRS, CDR2 YFSETQ. CDR3 residues: CASSLDFSYEQYF. The CDR3, as DNA: TGCGCCAGCAGCTTGGACTTTTCCTACGAGCAGTACTTC. The full variable domain, rest sourced from reference TRBV5-1 and TRBJ2-7, is KAGVTQTPRYLIKTRGQQVTLSCSPISGHRSVSWYQQTPGQGLQFLFEYFSETQRNKGNFPGRFSGRQFSNSRSEMNVSTLELGDSALYLCASSLDFSYEQYFGPGTRLTVT.

The chain recombines TRBV7-9 with TRBJ2-6; TRBD2 might be the D (6 bases). CDR1 and CDR2 (germline): SEHNR, FQNEAQ (reference sequence). CDR3 length equals 16 residues. V was cut by 5 bases and J by 0 bases, with 11 bases left in between. CDR3 amino acids: CASSLRRGSGANVLTF. In DNA form, the CDR3 reads TGTGCCAGCAGCCTCCGGAGGGGCTCTGGGGCCAACGTCCTGACTTTC.

The chain has TRBV23-1 and TRBJ2-3; D gene ambiguous. TRBV23-1 is designated an ORF whose function remains uncertain. The CDR3 runs to 15 residues. Between the trimmed V and J ends, which lost 7 bases and 5 bases, there was a span of 19 bases. CDR3 loop: CASTSRVPKEDTQYF. The CDR3 bases are TGCGCCAGCACTTCCCGGGTCCCAAAAGAAGATACGCAGTATTTT.

CDR3: CASRSLAGGGYEQYF. The CDR3 DNA is TGTGCCAGCAGGTCTCTAGCGGGGGGCGGCTACGAGCAGTACTTC. J is TRBJ2-7 and V is TRBV28; TRBD2 matches at 11 bases. The CDR3 runs to 15 residues. The ends lost 6 bases at V and 3 bases at J; junction bases unmatched: 7. Germline values: CDR1 MDHEN, CDR2 SYDVKM.

The chain joins TRBV27 to TRBJ2-1; 11 bases map to TRBD2. V dropped 6 bases and J dropped 8; count of bases not matched to a gene: 15. Germline CDR1 is MNHEY and CDR2 is SMNVEV (reference sequence). CDR3 length: 17 amino acids. CDR3 residues: CASSNTGASGRWDEQFF. CDR3 nucleotides: TGTGCCAGCAGCAATACCGGGGCTAGCGGGAGGTGGGATGAGCAGTTCTTC.

The CDR3 loop is CASSLSTGGSSETQYF. The CDR3 nucleotides read TGCGCCAGCAGCTTGAGTACGGGCGGGTCCTCGGAGACCCAGTACTTC. The rearrangement uses TRBV5-1 and TRBJ2-5; possible D gene TRBD2, 5 bases. The CDR3 consists of 16 residues. Trimming stripped 1 base from V and 5 bases from J, with 18 bases between. Germline values: CDR1 SGHRS, CDR2 YFSETQ.

The gene calls are TRBV6-6 and TRBJ2-5; 8 positions agree with TRBD2. CDR3 size: 14 residues. V was clipped by 10 bases and J by 4 bases; unmatched bases: 11. The V gene's germline CDR1 is MNHNY and CDR2 SVGAGI (reference sequence). The CDR3 protein is CATTPGRGRETQYF. The CDR3 DNA follows: TGTGCCACCACCCCCGGGAGGGGGAGAGAGACCCAGTACTTC.

The chain has TRBV5-5 and TRBJ2-7, with D possibly being TRBD2 (6 bases). The CDR3 is 14 amino acids. Germline V lookup: CDR1 SGHKS, CDR2 YYEKEE (reference sequence). Trimming pared 5 bases from V and 2 bases from J, leaving 14 bases between. Here the CDR3 DNA reads TGTGCCAGCAGTCTCTCCGGGAGCCCCTACGAGCAGTACTTC. It encodes CASSLSGSPYEQYF.

This clone is a singleton in its sample. The gene calls are TRBV7-3 and TRBJ2-1, with a tentative D call TRBD2 (6 bases). The CDR3 is 15 residues long. CDR1 is SGHTA, CDR2 FQGTGA, per germline. V was cut by 5 bases and J by 9 bases, with 20 bases left in between. CDR3 DNA: TGTGCCAGCAGCCCTCAAGGCCGACTAGTATTTGAGCAGTTCTTC. Its protein product is CASSPQGRLVFEQFF.

The chain couples TRBV29-1 to TRBJ2-2; D is possibly TRBD2 (6 bases). The CDR3 runs 15 residues. Germline V gives CDR1 SQVTM, CDR2 ANQGSEA. V was pared by 0 bases and J by 4 bases, with 12 bases between. DNA of the CDR3: TGCAGCGTTGAAGATCCCCGGGAGTCCACCGGGGAGCTGTTTTTT. Amino acid sequence: CSVEDPRESTGELFF.

The chain has TRBV29-1 and TRBJ2-1; 10 nucleotides line up with TRBD1. CDR3 length: 12 residues. The V gene end was trimmed by 7 bases and the J gene end by 14 bases; junction bases not matched to a gene: 11. Germline lookup yields CDR1 SQVTM and CDR2 ANQGSEA. The CDR3 bases are TGCAGCGCAGGGCGGGTCGGGACAGGGGAGTTCTTC. This encodes CSAGRVGTGEFF.

The gene calls are TRBV18 and TRBJ2-7; 8 bases match TRBD1. V trimming: 3 bases; J trimming: 4 bases; junction bases outside the gene matches: 14. Germline V gene sequence: CDR1 KGHSH, CDR2 LQKENI. This CDR3 has 17 residues. The CDR3 region has the DNA TGTGCCAGCTCACCGCCCGTATGGCAGGGGGCGGGTTACGAGCAGTACTTC. Protein: CASSPPVWQGAGYEQYF.